The T cell receptor beta chain described here comes from a study of control samples from healthy donors and cancer patients. V shed 0 bases and J shed 2 bases, with 11 bases lying between them. CDR3 length: 15 amino acids. CDR1 and CDR2 (germline): GTSNPN, SVGIG (reference sequence). This clone was seen just once. Sequenced by immunoSEQ multiplex PCR; TCRdb stores in-frame clones only, minus some. The sample contains about 130,000 clones, 70% to 90% of which appear only once. The sample was blood. The rearrangement joins TRBV30 to TRBJ2-1; the D gene is possibly TRBD2 (7 bases). The receptor was derived from a man in his forties or fifties in good health. Written as DNA, the CDR3 is TGTGCCTGGAGTGTCGGGGGGCGCGCCTACAATGAGCAGTTCTTC. This encodes CAWSVGGRAYNEQFF.